The present entry profiles one T cell receptor beta chain with its context. The CDR3 has 14 residues. Per germline, CDR1 SGHRS and CDR2 YFSETQ. Unmatched junction bases numbered 6, after V lost 2 bases and J lost 6 bases. The data are from a study of blood T cell repertoires in COVID-19. Study information: Donors in the United States, Italy and Spain gave samples during acute or convalescent COVID-19.

Clones were read by immunoSEQ multiplex PCR, and TCRdb kept only the in-frame ones, dropping some. The sample includes over 450,000 clones, roughly nine tenths seen only once; the top ten take roughly 7.4%. V is TRBV5-1 and J is TRBJ2-7, with 9 bases matching TRBD2. What was sequenced was peripheral blood. The source is a woman between 45 and 65 years old with COVID-19, enrolled during active disease. CDR3: CASSFSGGNREQYF. In nucleotides, the CDR3 is TGCGCCAGCAGCTTTAGCGGGGGCAACCGCGAGCAGTACTTC.